This is a list of T cell receptor beta chains from one sample in a study of T cell responses to AZD1222 COVID-19 vaccine. The repertoire was sequenced with immunoSEQ multiplex PCR; TCRdb's copy has only in-frame clones and lacks some. The top ten clones hold about 3% of a sample with around 110,000 clones, about 92% of them seen once. Sequencing was performed on peripheral blood, taken on day 0 of AZD1222 vaccination. These receptors were taken from an adult in good health. Each CDR3 is given with its conserved first and last residue. D genes are given only for firm matches. Size is omitted from some rows. Given values are once, few, many or a class for expanded clones.

TRBJ2-1,once,.,TRBV14,CASSQPEVLSYNEQFF,TGTGCCAGCAGCCAACCCGAGGTTCTTTCCTACAATGAGCAGTTCTTC
TRBJ1-1,once,.,TRBV14,CASSQERNTEAFF,TGTGCCAGCAGCCAAGAGAGAAACACTGAAGCTTTCTTT
TRBJ1-3,.,.,TRBV9,CASSQDSSGNTIYF,TGTGCCAGCAGCCAGGACTCCTCTGGAAACACCATATATTTT
TRBJ1-5,.,.,TRBV28,CASRLGGGSNQPQHF,TGTGCCAGCAGACTCGGCGGAGGAAGCAATCAGCCCCAGCATTTT
TRBJ1-1,.,TRBD1,TRBV6-6,CASTHSPDRGDGEAFF,TGTGCCAGCACCCACTCTCCCGACAGGGGCGATGGTGAAGCTTTCTTT
TRBJ2-1,.,.,TRBV30,CAWSRGNYNEQFF,TGTGCCTGGAGTAGGGGGAACTACAATGAGCAGTTCTTC
TRBJ2-5,once,.,TRBV20-1,CSASRGGAETQYF,TGCAGTGCTAGTAGGGGCGGGGCCGAGACCCAGTACTTC
TRBJ2-5,.,TRBD1,TRBV2,CASSDYGTGEDF,TGTGCCAGCAGTGACTATGGGACAGGTGAGGACTTC
TRBJ1-2,.,.,TRBV5-1,CASSLGSAYGYTF,TGCGCCAGCTCGCTTGGTTCAGCCTATGGCTACACCTTC
TRBJ2-1,.,TRBD2,TRBV28,CASSFSPGLSLVGTNEQFF,TGTGCCAGCAGTTTCTCGCCGGGACTATCCCTAGTTGGTACTAATGAGCAGTTCTTC
TRBJ1-5,.,TRBD1,TRBV19,CASSPGQGDNQPQHF,TGTGCCAGTAGTCCCGGACAGGGGGACAATCAGCCCCAGCATTTT
TRBJ2-3,.,TRBD2,TRBV19,CASSMDGLAGAAGDTQYF,TGTGCCAGTAGTATGGACGGCCTAGCGGGAGCGGCCGGGGATACGCAGTATTTT
TRBJ2-6,.,.,TRBV28,CASRNLGVSGANVLTF,TGTGCCAGCAGAAACCTTGGGGTTTCTGGGGCCAACGTCCTGACTTTC
TRBJ2-2,.,.,TRBV12-3/TRBV12-4,CASSQGELFF,TGTGCCAGCAGCCAGGGGGAGCTGTTTTTT
TRBJ2-5,once,.,TRBV29-1,CSVEGAQETQYF,TGCAGCGTTGAAGGTGCTCAAGAGACCCAGTACTTC
TRBJ2-7,.,.,TRBV11-3,CASSSRTDYEQYF,TGTGCCAGCAGCTCCCGGACAGACTACGAGCAGTACTTC
TRBJ1-1,.,.,TRBV30,CAWSSWGGSMNTEAFF,TGTGCCTGGAGTTCTTGGGGGGGCAGCATGAACACTGAAGCTTTCTTT
TRBJ2-7,once,.,TRBV5-1,CASSLGAWNYEQYF,TGCGCCAGCAGCTTGGGAGCGTGGAACTACGAGCAGTACTTC
TRBJ2-7,.,TRBD1,TRBV19,CASMRGPGFEQYF,TGTGCCAGTATGAGGGGGCCAGGATTCGAGCAGTACTTC
TRBJ1-3,.,.,TRBV7-9,CASSLALEGTIYF,TGTGCCAGCAGCTTAGCGCTAGAGGGTACCATATATTTT
TRBJ1-1,.,TRBD1,TRBV18,CASSTDRGTEAFF,TGTGCCAGCTCAACTGACAGGGGGACTGAAGCTTTCTTT
TRBJ2-5,.,.,TRBV4-2,CASSQGEGGPTPREETQYF,TGTGCCAGCAGCCAAGGGGAGGGGGGACCGACCCCCCGAGAAGAGACCCAGTACTTC
TRBJ2-3,once,.,TRBV10-3,CAIQLGLTFKTDTQYF,TGTGCCATCCAGCTGGGGCTCACCTTTAAGACAGATACGCAGTATTTT
TRBJ1-5,.,.,TRBV6-5,CASNPTRNQPQHF,TGTGCCAGCAATCCGACACGCAATCAGCCCCAGCATTTT
TRBJ2-3,once,TRBD2,TRBV7-9,CASSYWIGTSTGGLDTQYF,TGTGCCAGCAGCTACTGGATTGGGACTAGCACGGGAGGACTAGATACGCAGTATTTT
TRBJ1-1,.,TRBD1,TRBV5-1,CASSLSPAGGNTEAFF,TGCGCCAGCAGCTTGTCCCCCGCAGGGGGGAACACTGAAGCTTTCTTT
TRBJ1-3,.,.,TRBV29-1,CSGSWGTGNTIYF,TGCAGCGGTTCGTGGGGGACTGGAAACACCATATATTTT
TRBJ1-5,.,TRBD1,TRBV6-5,CASGTGRQPQHF,TGTGCCAGCGGGACAGGGCGCCAGCCCCAGCATTTT
TRBJ2-3,.,TRBD2,TRBV4-1,CASGGTSGRSTDTQYF,TGCGCCAGCGGGGGGACTAGCGGGCGTAGCACAGATACGCAGTATTTT
TRBJ1-1,.,.,TRBV12-3/TRBV12-4,CASREVNTEAFF,TGTGCCAGCAGGGAGGTGAACACTGAAGCTTTCTTT
TRBJ2-7,.,.,TRBV7-9,CASARGRFSYEQYF,TGTGCCAGCGCTCGTGGCAGATTCTCCTACGAGCAGTACTTC
TRBJ1-1,.,.,TRBV5-8,CASSLLRVEVNTEAFF,TGTGCCAGCAGCCTCCTGAGGGTCGAGGTGAACACTGAAGCTTTCTTT
TRBJ1-6,.,.,TRBV7-9,CASTQGWNSPLHF,TGTGCCAGCACCCAGGGTTGGAATTCACCCCTCCACTTT
TRBJ1-5,once,.,TRBV6-6,CASSSTRGQPQHF,TGTGCCAGCAGCTCAACCAGGGGTCAGCCCCAGCATTTT
TRBJ1-6,.,.,TRBV30,CAWSASGTPNSPLHF,TGTGCCTGGAGTGCATCCGGGACACCCAATTCACCCCTCCACTTT
TRBJ1-2,once,.,TRBV3-1/TRBV3-2,CASSYGTEGYTF,TGTGCCAGCAGCTACGGGACGGAAGGCTACACCTTC
TRBJ1-4,.,.,TRBV25-1,CASVDSTEKLFF,TGTGCCAGCGTAGACAGTACTGAAAAACTGTTTTTT
TRBJ2-7,.,.,TRBV7-9,CASSGQGWQYF,TGTGCCAGCAGCGGTCAGGGTTGGCAGTACTTC
TRBJ2-7,.,TRBD2,TRBV28,CASSFRGVSSYEQYF,TGTGCCAGCAGTTTTCGGGGGGTAAGCTCCTACGAGCAGTACTTC
TRBJ2-5,.,.,TRBV27,CATRGARQGNGETQYF,TGTGCCACCCGGGGGGCCAGACAGGGTAATGGGGAGACCCAGTACTTC
TRBJ2-5,.,TRBD1,TRBV4-2,CASSFDRGQARETQYF,TGTGCCAGCAGCTTCGACAGGGGGCAAGCAAGGGAGACCCAGTACTTC
TRBJ1-4,.,.,TRBV18,CASSPYQGTNEKLFF,TGTGCCAGCTCACCTTACCAGGGGACTAATGAAAAACTGTTTTTT
TRBJ2-3,.,TRBD2,TRBV6-5,CASSRGGEDTQYF,TGTGCCAGCTCCCGGGGAGGGGAAGATACGCAGTATTTT
TRBJ2-2,.,.,TRBV20-1,CSARERRELFF,TGCAGTGCTAGGGAAAGACGGGAGCTGTTTTTT
TRBJ2-7,.,TRBD1,TRBV11-2,CASSLEGQGVYEQYF,TGTGCCAGCAGCTTAGAGGGACAGGGGGTCTACGAGCAGTACTTC
TRBJ2-2,.,TRBD2,TRBV4-1,CASSQAPGLAGIKGELFF,TGCGCCAGCAGCCAGGCTCCGGGACTAGCGGGGATAAAGGGGGAGCTGTTTTTT